A single T cell receptor (beta chain) is shown here with its context. Time point denoted: pre-treatment baseline. At 12 weeks after first infusion, RECIST 1.1 defined response for most patients. Trimming at V came to 2 bases and at J to 3 bases, leaving 7 bases not matched to a gene. Germline V CDR1 and CDR2: MNHNS, SASEGT. The CDR3 contains 15 residues. The data originate from a study of blood T cell dynamics during melanoma immunotherapy. Overall study: Metastatic melanoma patients received first-line pembrolizumab or nivolumab plus ipilimumab.

Each cfDNA sample used a fixed 40 ng of plasma cell-free DNA. Only in-frame clones appear in the TCRdb table, and some are missing; sequencing was by immunoSEQ multiplex PCR. The data hold about 6,300 clones, with around 90% observed a single time. The receptor comes from a human donor with melanoma. The sequencing used cell-free DNA from blood, collected from a patient treated with checkpoint blockade. The chain combines TRBV6-1 with TRBJ2-7, with 7 nucleotides matching TRBD1. CDR3 in amino acids: CASSEIGTAYYEQYF. For the CDR3, the DNA is TGTGCCAGCAGTGAAATCGGGACAGCCTACTACGAGCAGTACTTC.